These T cell receptor beta chains were read from a single sample in a study of identical twins. MiXCR, applied by TCRdb to the 5' RACE reads, yields one record per CDR3 protein. In the table there are 650,000 to 800,000 distinct CDR3 sequences, roughly 8% of which are singletons. These data were likewise used in another study, on yellow fever vaccine responses in identical twins.

The specimen was PBMCs. The source of these receptors is a woman aged 18-35 years in good health. Both conserved end residues are part of each CDR3. Fields, in order: J gene, V gene, clone size, D gene, CDR3 DNA, CDR3 protein. The D gene is left open where the match is weak. Size values are once, few and many counts, or a class for expanded clones, and some rows have none.

>TRBJ2-7|TRBV4-3|NA|NA
TGCGCCAGCAGCCAAGATATCCAGGACAACTACGAGCAGTACTTC
CASSQDIQDNYEQYF
>TRBJ2-2|TRBV6-1|NA|TRBD2
TGTGCCAGCAGTGGGCGGGGGGGCGCGGATACCGGGGAGCTGTTTTTT
CASSGRGGADTGELFF
>TRBJ2-6|TRBV10-2|few|NA
TGCGCCAGCAGTGACGGCTCTGGGGCCAACGTCCTGACTTTC
CASSDGSGANVLTF
>TRBJ2-1|TRBV27|NA|NA
TGTGCCAGCAGTTCCTACGGGACCCTACGGATCCACAATGAGCAGTTCTTC
CASSSYGTLRIHNEQFF
>TRBJ2-3|TRBV7-3|many|NA
TGTGCCAGCAGCTTACTGAAGGGGTTAGATACGCAGTATTTT
CASSLLKGLDTQYF
>TRBJ2-2|TRBV27|few|NA
TGTGCCAGCAGTTTAGTAGCAGCAACCGGGGAGCTGTTTTTT
CASSLVAATGELFF
>TRBJ1-4|TRBV5-1|few|NA
TGCGCCAGCAGCTTGGACGGCGAGAAAGCTGGAAAACTGTTTTTT
CASSLDGEKAGKLFF
>TRBJ2-1|TRBV7-9|NA|NA
TGTGCCAGCAGCTTACGCCCGTTAGGGGAGCAGTTCTTC
CASSLRPLGEQFF
>TRBJ2-7|TRBV12-3/TRBV12-4|few|TRBD1
TGTGCCAGCAGTTTAGGGCCCAGAAGGACAGGGGGATACGAGCAGTACTTC
CASSLGPRRTGGYEQYF
>TRBJ1-4|TRBV7-2|few|TRBD1
TGTGCCAGCAGCGCGAGACAGGGGGTGGGCGAAAAACTGTTTTTT
CASSARQGVGEKLFF
>TRBJ2-2|TRBV6-9|few|NA
TGTGCCAGCAGTTCACGATTCGAGGGGTCGAACACCGGGGAGCTGTTTTTT
CASSSRFEGSNTGELFF
>TRBJ2-2|TRBV7-9|NA|TRBD2
TGTGCCAGCAGCTTTCCGCGCGGGAGGACGACCGGGGAGCTGTTTTTT
CASSFPRGRTTGELFF
>TRBJ2-3|TRBV6-5|many|TRBD2
TGTGCCAGCAGTTTGCGGGGGGAGGTCACAGATACGCAGTATTTT
CASSLRGEVTDTQYF
>TRBJ1-4|TRBV7-9|few|TRBD1
TGTGCCAGCAGCTCTAGGGGGCTAGGCGAAAAACTGTTTTTT
CASSSRGLGEKLFF
>TRBJ2-3|TRBV7-9|many|NA
TGTGCCAGCAGCTTACCTAGCACAGATACGCAGTATTTT
CASSLPSTDTQYF
>TRBJ2-1|TRBV29-1|few|TRBD2
TGCAGCCCGTTGCACCATACCGGGACTAGCGGAGGGTCCTACAATGAGCAGTTCTTC
CSPLHHTGTSGGSYNEQFF